The entry below gives a single T cell receptor (beta chain) sequence along with its context. Antigen: not known. Method: immunoSEQ multiplex PCR; TCRdb's copy keeps in-frame clones and lacks some. Of some 21,000 clones listed, around two thirds are singletons. This record comes from a study of OX40 agonist ivuxolimab in advanced cancers. Study at large: Patients treated during dose escalation were battling hepatocellular carcinoma, melanoma, renal cell or head and neck cancer. Points from the study as a whole: Clonal expansion by week 6 occurred in CD4+ and CD8+ blood T cells (at 0.1 to 3.0 mg/kg).

Germline-derived CDR1 and CDR2 are PRHDT and FYEKMQ (reference sequence). The J segment lost 3 bases and the V segment lost 0 bases, leaving 2 bases of the junction unmatched. The CDR3 extends over 15 amino acids. The chain is built from TRBV13 and TRBJ2-5; TRBD2 agrees at 9 bases. The starting material was CD4+ or CD8+ T cells sorted from blood, obtained in a trial of the OX40 agonist ivuxolimab. The sequence was collected from an adult with an advanced solid tumor such as melanoma, head and neck, liver or kidney cancer. Here the CDR3 reads CASSLGASGEETQYF. The CDR3 DNA sequence: TGTGCCAGCAGCTTAGGGGCTAGCGGGGAAGAGACCCAGTACTTC.